The clone carrying this T cell receptor beta chain was recorded at least ten times. This entry is derived from a study of response to subunit inactivated influenza vaccine. Trimming cost V 7 bases and J 6 bases; bases outside gene matches: 4. This CDR3 comprises 14 residues. TCRdb re-called the RT-PCR reads with MiXCR, one entry per CDR3 protein. The sample has 300,000 to 350,000 distinct CDR3 sequences, over 20% seen once; the top ten hold 10%. J is TRBJ1-6 and V is TRBV12-3 or TRBV12-4; 9 bases agree with TRBD1. The specimen comprised PBMCs from blood, sampled 21 months after vaccination. The TCR was taken from a man aged 50 to 69 who received an inactivated influenza vaccine. The CDR3 DNA follows: TGTGCCAGCACCCCGGGACAGGGTAATTCACCCCTCCACTTT. Its translation: CASTPGQGNSPLHF.